Listed here are 2 T cell receptor beta chains from one sample, sequenced in a study of blood T cell repertoires in COVID-19. Here immunoSEQ multiplex PCR was the method, and the copy in TCRdb shows in-frame clones only, minus some. The sample shows 200,000 or so clones, 75% to 90% of them seen only once. Sequences were obtained from PBMCs or T cells enriched from blood (not recorded which). The receptors were gathered from a woman between 18 and 29 years old in a cohort exposed to, infected with or recovered from COVID-19 (not recorded which).

The chain uses TRBV11-2 and TRBJ1-5, with D perhaps TRBD1 (5 bases). V dropped 5 bases and J dropped 1 base, with 6 bases sitting between them. The CDR3 consists of 13 residues. The germline gives CDR1 SGHAT, CDR2 FQNNGV. CDR3 sequence: CASSPGSNQPQHF. The CDR3 nucleotides are TGTGCCAGCAGCCCAGGGAGCAATCAGCCCCAGCATTTT.

The chain links TRBV21-1 to TRBJ2-3; the DNA was not compared with TRBD2, the D call given in the table. TRBV21-1 has pseudogene status. The CDR3 is 19 residues long. In DNA form, the CDR3 reads TGTGCCAGCAGCTGCGGGAAAAGAACTAGCGGGGCCCCTTGGGGTACGCAGTATTTT. Protein sequence: CASSCGKRTSGAPWGTQYF.